This entry concerns a single T cell receptor (beta chain). This entry is derived from a study of blood T cell repertoires in COVID-19. Using immunoSEQ multiplex PCR, the repertoire was profiled, and TCRdb retains in-frame clones only, with some absent. The sample includes about 36,000 clones, over 80% seen only once; the top ten take about 15%. The sequenced sample consisted of peripheral blood. The receptor's source is a human donor in a cohort sampled during active COVID-19.

CDR3 nucleotides: TGTGCCAGCAGCGAGGGGGACACCTCCTATGGCTACACCTTC. Encoded protein: CASSEGDTSYGYTF. This sequence joins TRBV6-2 or TRBV6-3 and TRBJ1-2; D might be TRBD1 (6 bases). Germline V gives CDR1 MNHEY, CDR2 SVGEGT. V was trimmed by 6 bases and J by 4 bases, leaving 15 bases between them. This CDR3 is 14 amino acids long.